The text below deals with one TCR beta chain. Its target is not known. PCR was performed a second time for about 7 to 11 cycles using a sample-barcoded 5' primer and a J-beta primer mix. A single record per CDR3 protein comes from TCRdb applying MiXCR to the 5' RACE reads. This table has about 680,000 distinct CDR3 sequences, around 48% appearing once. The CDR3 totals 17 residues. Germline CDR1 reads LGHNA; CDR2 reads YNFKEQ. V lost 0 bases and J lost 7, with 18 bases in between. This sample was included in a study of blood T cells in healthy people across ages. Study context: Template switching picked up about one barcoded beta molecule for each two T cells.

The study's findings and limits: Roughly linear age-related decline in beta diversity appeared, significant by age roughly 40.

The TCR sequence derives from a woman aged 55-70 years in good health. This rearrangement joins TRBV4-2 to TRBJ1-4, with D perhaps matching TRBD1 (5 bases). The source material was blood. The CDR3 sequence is CASSQDRSAGTAEKLFF. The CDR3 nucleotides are TGTGCCAGCAGCCAAGATCGGTCTGCAGGGACTGCTGAAAAACTGTTTTTT.